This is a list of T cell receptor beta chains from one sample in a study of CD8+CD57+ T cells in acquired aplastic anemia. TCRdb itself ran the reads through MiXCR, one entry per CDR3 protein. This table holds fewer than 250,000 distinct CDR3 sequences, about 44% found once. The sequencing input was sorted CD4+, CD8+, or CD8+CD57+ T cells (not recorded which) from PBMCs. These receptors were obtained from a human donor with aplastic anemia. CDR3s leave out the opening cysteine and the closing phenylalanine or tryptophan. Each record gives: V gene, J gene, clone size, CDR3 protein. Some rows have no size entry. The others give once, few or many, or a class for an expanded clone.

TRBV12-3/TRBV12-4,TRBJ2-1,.,ASSYRDAYNEQF
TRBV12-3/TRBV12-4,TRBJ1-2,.,ASSSRPYGYT
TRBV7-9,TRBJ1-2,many,ASSPAGTDFNYGYT
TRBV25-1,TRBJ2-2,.,ASSERGTSGSTGELF
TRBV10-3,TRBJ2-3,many,AIRLGTGDITDTQY
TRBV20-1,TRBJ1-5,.,SASEGTSGSSEH
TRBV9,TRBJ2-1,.,ASSATGAPLRQF
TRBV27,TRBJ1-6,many,ASSSGTVYNSPLH
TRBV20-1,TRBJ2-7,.,SARDPGQVGNEQY
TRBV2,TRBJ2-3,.,ASTLWADTQY
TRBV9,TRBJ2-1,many,ASSGGLAGVRNEQF
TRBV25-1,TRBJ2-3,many,ASSEVGDRGWDTQY
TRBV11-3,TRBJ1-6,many,ASSLVIPHSYNSPLH
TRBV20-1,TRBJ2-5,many,SASDGLPQETQY
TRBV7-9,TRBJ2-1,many,ASSLVVSSNEQF
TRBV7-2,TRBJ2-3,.,ASSLGTSTDTQY
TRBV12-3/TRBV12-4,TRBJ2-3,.,ASSQGLTNTDTQY
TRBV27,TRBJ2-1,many,ASSSRTSGTNEQF
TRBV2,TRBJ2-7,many,ASSVSPLWDEQY
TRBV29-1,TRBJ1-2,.,SVEVGGGYT
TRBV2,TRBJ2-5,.,ASSDPLEETQY
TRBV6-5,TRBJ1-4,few,ASSTVPGRGHEKLF
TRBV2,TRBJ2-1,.,ASSEVGLSLNEQF
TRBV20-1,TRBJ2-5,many,SASRTGRETQY
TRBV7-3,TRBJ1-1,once,ASSGTGGDMNTEAF
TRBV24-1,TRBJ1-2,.,ATSDLTGPGSGYT
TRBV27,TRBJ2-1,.,ASSLGDPSRRYNEQF
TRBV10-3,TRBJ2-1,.,AIREDSYNEQF
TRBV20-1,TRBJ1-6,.,SARDLETGDNSPLH
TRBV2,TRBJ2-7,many,ARKETGDSGEQY
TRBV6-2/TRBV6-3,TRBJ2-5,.,ASSYFRREETQY
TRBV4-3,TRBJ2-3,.,ASSQAATGGGSTDTQY
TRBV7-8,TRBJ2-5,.,ASSQRDRGEETQY
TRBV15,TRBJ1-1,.,AAGRGREMNTEAF
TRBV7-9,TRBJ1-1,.,ASSARRVDTEAF
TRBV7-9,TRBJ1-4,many,ASSQRNRTREKLF
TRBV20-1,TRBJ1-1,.,SAGDGTEAF
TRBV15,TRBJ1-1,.,ATSRDLGQGSTEAF
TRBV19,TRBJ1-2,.,ASSTRYSSANYGYT
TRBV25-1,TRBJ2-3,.,ASSESLAGDTQY
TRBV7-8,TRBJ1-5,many,ASSPLDIPTQNQPQH
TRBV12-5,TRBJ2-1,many,ASGPYVRGLDEQF
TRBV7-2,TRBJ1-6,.,ASSKSQGVEFH